These 26 T cell receptor beta chains came from one sample sequenced in a study of cytomegalovirus exposure and HLA in healthy donors. PCR primers comprised 60 Vbeta and 13 Jbeta primers. Generated by immunoSEQ multiplex PCR, the TCRdb table keeps only in-frame clones and is missing some. The repertoire shows approximately 110,000 clones; the top ten hold around 0.59%. What was sequenced was PBMCs. The receptors stem from a man between 45 and 60 years old in good health and CMV-seronegative.

The CDR3 coding sequence is TGTGCCAGCGGGCGACAGGGGGCCCTTTCCTACGAGCAGTACTTC. Protein sequence: CASGRQGALSYEQYF. V is TRBV5-5 and J is TRBJ2-7; 10 bases agree with TRBD1. The germline V gene encodes CDR1 SGHKS and CDR2 YYEKEE (reference sequence). The CDR3 has 15 amino acids. With 7 bases clipped from V and 1 base from J, the junction kept 8 bases outside the gene matches.

The V call is TRBV6-1, the J call TRBJ2-2; 7 bases match TRBD1. V lost 2 bases to trimming and J lost 5 bases; unmatched junction nucleotides: 11. Looked up from germline, CDR1 is MNHNS and CDR2 is SASEGT. The CDR3 consists of 17 residues. The CDR3 DNA follows: TGTGCCAGCAGTGAAATGACAGGGACCCTGGTGACCGGGGAGCTGTTTTTT. Amino acid sequence: CASSEMTGTLVTGELFF.

The chain joins TRBV29-1 to TRBJ2-7, with 9 bases matching TRBD2. The J segment lost 6 bases and the V segment lost 4 bases, leaving 4 bases of the junction unmatched. The length of the CDR3 is 12 residues. The V gene's germline CDR1 is SQVTM and CDR2 ANQGSEA. CDR3 region: CSVVREGFEQYF. The CDR3 coding sequence is TGCAGCGTTGTGCGGGAGGGCTTCGAGCAGTACTTC.

The rearrangement links TRBV11-3 to TRBJ2-7, with TRBD1 identical over 9 bases. Germline V gene data show CDR1 as SGHNT and CDR2 as YENEEA. The CDR3 extends over 15 amino acids. Trimming cost V 2 bases and J 5 bases; bases outside gene matches: 7. CDR3 sequence reads: CASSLSGQGFDEQYF. The CDR3 DNA follows: TGTGCCAGCAGCTTATCGGGACAGGGTTTCGACGAGCAGTACTTC.

This chain joins TRBV16 and TRBJ2-2, with D maybe TRBD2 (5 bases). CDR3 length equals 13 residues. CDR1 is KGHSY and CDR2 is FQNENV in the germline V gene. V lost 4 bases, J lost 9 bases, and 12 bases lay in between. CDR3 residues: CASSRGLDRELFF. DNA of the CDR3: TGTGCCAGCAGCCGAGGACTGGACCGGGAGCTGTTTTTT.

This chain links TRBV14 with TRBJ1-2; D remains ambiguous. V lost 3 bases and J 7 bases, leaving 9 bases between the germline ends. This CDR3 region has 12 residues. Germline V CDR1 and CDR2: SGHDN, FVKESK. The CDR3 region has the DNA TGTGCCAGCAGCCACGATAGAGGTGGCTACACCTTC. This sequence encodes CASSHDRGGYTF.

The J gene is TRBJ2-2, the V gene TRBV18; 9 positions agree with TRBD2. The CDR3 loop spans 14 amino acids. From germline, CDR1 is KGHSH and CDR2 LQKENI. After removal of 5 bases from V and 3 bases from J, the junction contained 1 base not matched to a gene. The CDR3 DNA sequence: TGTGCCAGCTCAGGACTAGCGTACACCGGGGAGCTGTTTTTT. Protein: CASSGLAYTGELFF.

The chain combines TRBV7-8 with TRBJ1-6; D is possibly TRBD1 (5 bases). V dropped 3 bases and J dropped 10 bases, with 13 bases sitting between them. The CDR3 sequence is 14 residues long. Germline V CDR1 and CDR2: SGHVS, FQNEAQ. CDR3 sequence: CASSFQGSESPLHF. The CDR3 DNA reads as TGTGCCAGCAGCTTCCAGGGATCGGAATCACCCCTCCACTTT.

The V and J genes are TRBV28 and TRBJ1-1; 8 bases agree with TRBD1. The V and J ends lost 5 bases and 4 bases, in that order; junction bases with no gene match: 3. Germline CDR1 is MDHEN and CDR2 is SYDVKM. This CDR3 is 13 amino acids long. The CDR3 sequence is CASSPGGATEAFF. CDR3 nucleotides: TGTGCCAGCAGTCCAGGGGGCGCCACTGAAGCTTTCTTT.

The chain uses TRBV4-3 and TRBJ1-2; 8 bases are a match to TRBD1. V lost 1 base to trimming and J lost 4 bases; unmatched junction nucleotides: 8. CDR1 is LGHNA and CDR2 is YSLEER in the germline V gene. This CDR3 is built from 16 residues. This CDR3 is CASSQGPRGQVYGYTF. The CDR3 DNA is TGCGCCAGCAGCCAAGGACCCAGGGGACAGGTCTATGGCTACACCTTC.

This chain links TRBV27 with TRBJ2-5, with 9 bases fitting TRBD1. Looked up from germline, CDR1 is MNHEY and CDR2 is SMNVEV (reference sequence). The CDR3 is made up of 14 amino acids. Trimming removed 2 bases from V and 9 bases from J; junction bases left unmatched: 7. CDR3 residues: CASSLGQGFGAQYF. CDR3 nucleotide sequence: TGTGCCAGCAGTTTAGGACAGGGGTTCGGGGCCCAGTACTTC.

The CDR3 reads CASSLGLNYGYTF. CDR3 nucleotides: TGCGCCAGCAGCCTGGGGCTTAACTATGGCTACACCTTC. J is TRBJ1-2 and V is TRBV4-3; D is possibly TRBD1 (5 bases). This CDR3 is built from 13 residues. Germline V gives CDR1 LGHNA, CDR2 YSLEER. V was pared by 4 bases and J by 1 base, with 7 bases between.

The gene calls are TRBV2 and TRBJ1-3, with TRBD1 as a possible D gene (6 bases). CDR1 is SNHLY and CDR2 is FYNNEI in the germline V gene. The CDR3 length is 14 residues. Trimming pared 7 bases from V and 1 base from J, leaving 11 bases between. The CDR3 protein is CASNVQGSGNTIYF. Written as DNA, the CDR3 is TGTGCCAGCAACGTACAGGGTTCTGGAAACACCATATATTTT.

This sequence joins TRBV2 and TRBJ1-2; D ambiguous. Deletions cut 6 bases from V and 4 bases from J, with 9 bases between. The CDR3 runs to 12 residues. Germline V gives CDR1 SNHLY, CDR2 FYNNEI. CDR3 sequence (DNA): TGTGCCAGCAGCGAACAGTCCTATGGCTACACCTTC. Translated: CASSEQSYGYTF. The whole variable domain, filled in from reference TRBV2 and TRBJ1-2, reads EPEVTQTPSHQVTQMGQEVILRCVPISNHLYFYWYRQILGQKVEFLVSFYNNEISEKSEIFDDQFSVERPDGSNFTLKIRSTKLEDSAMYFCASSEQSYGYTFGSGTRLTVV.

The chain combines TRBV29-1 with TRBJ1-1; 8 bases match TRBD1. The V gene's germline CDR1 is SQVTM and CDR2 ANQGSEA. The CDR3 runs to 13 residues. The V and J ends lost 4 bases and 1 base, in that order; junction bases with no gene match: 2. The CDR3 bases are TGCAGCGTTGCCAGGGGGCCGAACACTGAAGCTTTCTTT. It yields the protein CSVARGPNTEAFF.

This CDR3 reads CASSQVSSGRAGTQYF. CDR3 coding DNA: TGCGCCAGCAGCCAAGTGTCCAGCGGGAGGGCTGGTACGCAGTATTTT. V gene TRBV4-3 combines with J gene TRBJ2-3, with TRBD2 matching over 10 bases. The germline V gene has CDR1 LGHNA and CDR2 YSLEER. The CDR3 consists of 16 residues. V was clipped by 1 base and J by 8 bases; unmatched bases: 9.

The chain has TRBV10-3 and TRBJ2-7; D might be TRBD1 (6 bases). V was shortened by 6 bases and J by 5 bases, with 11 bases between the two germline ends. Germline CDR1 is ENHRY and CDR2 is SYGVKD. This CDR3 is 12 amino acids long. CDR3 sequence: CAISKSGDEQYF. Written as DNA, the CDR3 is TGTGCCATCAGCAAGTCAGGGGACGAGCAGTACTTC.

The chain joins TRBV13 to TRBJ1-1, with 8 bases fitting TRBD1. Germline CDR1 PRHDT, CDR2 FYEKMQ (reference sequence). The CDR3 loop spans 15 amino acids. Unmatched junction bases numbered 6, after V lost 5 bases and J lost 1 base. CDR3 in amino acids: CASSALGQGNTEAFF. The CDR3 DNA follows: TGTGCCAGCAGCGCCCTCGGACAGGGGAACACTGAAGCTTTCTTT.

This sequence joins TRBV11-3 and TRBJ2-4; perhaps TRBD2 as D (6 bases). The CDR3 is made up of 13 amino acids. V lost 3 bases and J lost 6, with 9 bases in between. CDR1 is SGHNT, CDR2 YENEEA, per germline. For the CDR3, the DNA is TGTGCCAGCAGCTTCGGGACTGGAAACATTCAGTACTTC. It specifies CASSFGTGNIQYF.

This chain joins TRBV2 and TRBJ2-3; a possible D gene is TRBD1 (5 bases). This CDR3 spans 14 amino acids. The V end was cut by 3 bases, the J end by 5 bases, with 12 bases between. Germline-derived CDR1 and CDR2 are SNHLY and FYNNEI. This CDR3 reads CASSEERGRDTQYF. CDR3 in DNA: TGTGCCAGCAGTGAGGAAAGGGGAAGAGATACGCAGTATTTT.

The chain employs TRBV30 and TRBJ2-1; D perhaps matches TRBD2 (5 bases). From germline, CDR1 is GTSNPN and CDR2 SVGIG (reference sequence). The CDR3 runs 12 residues. Deletions cut 2 bases from V and 6 bases from J, with 8 bases between. The CDR3, as DNA: TGTGCCTGGAGTCCCCGGGGCAATGAGCAGTTCTTC. Encoded protein: CAWSPRGNEQFF.

The chain has TRBV4-1 and TRBJ2-1; possibly TRBD2 for D (6 bases). Germline V gene data show CDR1 as MGHRA and CDR2 as YSYEKL. The CDR3 is 16 residues long. Trimming left V 1 base short and J 2 bases short, with 12 bases between. In DNA, the CDR3 is TGCGCCAGCAGCCAAGCCGGGAGACCGCCCTACAATGAGCAGTTCTTC. Amino acid sequence: CASSQAGRPPYNEQFF.

V and J are TRBV5-6 and TRBJ1-1; possible D gene TRBD1, 6 bases. In germline, CDR1 is SGHDT, CDR2 YYEEEE. This CDR3 is 14 amino acids long. V was pared by 4 bases and J by 11 bases, with 21 bases between. The CDR3 protein is CASSKTGKGSVAFF. The CDR3 DNA sequence: TGTGCCAGCAGCAAGACAGGAAAGGGGTCCGTGGCTTTCTTT.

The V call is TRBV20-1, the J call TRBJ1-2; D is uncertain. CDR1 DFQATT and CDR2 SNEGSKA come from the germline V gene (reference sequence). CDR3 length: 8 residues. V lost 8 bases and J lost 8, with 6 bases in between. The CDR3 coding sequence is TGCAGTCCCGGGGGCTACACCTTC. Its protein product is CSPGGYTF.

The chain joins TRBV7-3 to TRBJ2-2; 7 nucleotides align to TRBD2. Per germline, CDR1 SGHTA and CDR2 FQGTGA. This CDR3 has 16 amino acids. V lost 5 bases, J lost 8 bases, and 14 bases stayed unmatched. The CDR3 reads CASSPSAGPSVGELFF. CDR3 bases: TGTGCCAGCAGCCCATCAGCGGGACCGTCAGTTGGGGAGCTGTTTTTT.

The V gene is TRBV30, the J gene TRBJ2-3; D uncertain. The ends were cut back, 0 bases at V and 4 bases at J, with 8 bases in the middle. From germline, CDR1 is GTSNPN and CDR2 SVGIG (reference sequence). There are 13 residues in the CDR3. The CDR3: CAWSVRQSDTQYF. CDR3 nucleotide sequence: TGTGCCTGGAGTGTCAGACAATCAGATACGCAGTATTTT. The full variable domain, completed using reference TRBV30 and TRBJ2-3, is SQTIHQWPATLVQPVGSPLSLECTVEGTSNPNLYWYRQAAGRGLQLLFYSVGIGQISSEVPQNLSASRPQDRQFILSSKKLLLSDSGFYLCAWSVRQSDTQYFGPGTRLTVL.